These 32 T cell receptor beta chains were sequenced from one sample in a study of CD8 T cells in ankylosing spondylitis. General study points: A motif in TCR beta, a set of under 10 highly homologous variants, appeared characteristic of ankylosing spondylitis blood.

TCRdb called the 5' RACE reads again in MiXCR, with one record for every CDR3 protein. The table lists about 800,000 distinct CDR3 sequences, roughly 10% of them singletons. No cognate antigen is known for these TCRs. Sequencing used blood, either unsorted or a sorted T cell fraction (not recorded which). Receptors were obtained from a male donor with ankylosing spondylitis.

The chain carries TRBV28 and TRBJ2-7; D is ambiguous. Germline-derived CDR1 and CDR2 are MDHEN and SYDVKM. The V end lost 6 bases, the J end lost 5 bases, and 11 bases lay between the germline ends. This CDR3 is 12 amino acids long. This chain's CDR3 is CASSPRWNEQYF. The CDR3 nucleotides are TGTGCCAGCAGCCCTCGATGGAACGAGCAGTACTTC.

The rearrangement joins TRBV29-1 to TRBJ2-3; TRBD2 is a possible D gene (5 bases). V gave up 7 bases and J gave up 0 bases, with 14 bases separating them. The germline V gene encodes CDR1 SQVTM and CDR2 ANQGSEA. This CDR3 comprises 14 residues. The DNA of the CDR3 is TGCAGCGAATCACTAGGGTCTAGCACAGATACGCAGTATTTT. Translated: CSESLGSSTDTQYF.

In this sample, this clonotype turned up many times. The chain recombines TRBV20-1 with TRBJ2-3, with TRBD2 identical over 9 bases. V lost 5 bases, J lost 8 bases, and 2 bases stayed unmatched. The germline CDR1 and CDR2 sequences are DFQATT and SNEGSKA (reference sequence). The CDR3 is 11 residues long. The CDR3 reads CSALAGATQYF. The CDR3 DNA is TGCAGTGCTTTAGCGGGAGCTACGCAGTATTTT.

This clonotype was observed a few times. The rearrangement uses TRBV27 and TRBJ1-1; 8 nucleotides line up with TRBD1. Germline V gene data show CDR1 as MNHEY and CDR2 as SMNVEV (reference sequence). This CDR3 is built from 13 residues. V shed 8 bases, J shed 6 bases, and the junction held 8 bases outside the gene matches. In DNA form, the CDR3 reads TGTGCCAGCCATGAGACAGGGGACGCTGAAGCTTTCTTT. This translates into CASHETGDAEAFF.

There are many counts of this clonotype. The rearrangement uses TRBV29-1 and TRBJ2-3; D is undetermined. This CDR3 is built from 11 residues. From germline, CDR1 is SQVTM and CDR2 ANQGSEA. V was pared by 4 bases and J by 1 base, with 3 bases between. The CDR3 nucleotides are TGCAGCGTTGGGGGCACAGATACGCAGTATTTT. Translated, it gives CSVGGTDTQYF.

The CDR3 protein is CASSSRVLSNYGYTF. DNA for the CDR3: TGTGCCAGCAGCTCCCGGGTCCTCTCTAACTATGGCTACACCTTC. The J gene is TRBJ1-2, the V gene TRBV7-9; D unresolved. Germline V CDR1 and CDR2: SEHNR, FQNEAQ (reference sequence). The V and J ends lost 4 bases and 0 bases respectively, with 12 bases between them. This CDR3 has 15 residues.

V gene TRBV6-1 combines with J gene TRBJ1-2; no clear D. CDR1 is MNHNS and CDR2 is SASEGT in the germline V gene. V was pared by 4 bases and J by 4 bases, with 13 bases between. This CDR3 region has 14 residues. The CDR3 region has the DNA TGTGCCAGCAGTGTCTCCCGAGGGCCCTATGGCTACACCTTC. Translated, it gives CASSVSRGPYGYTF.

CDR3 nucleotides: TGTGCCACCAGCAGAACCAACCCCGAGGCAGGAAACTATGGCTACACCTTC. It codes for CATSRTNPEAGNYGYTF. This rearrangement joins TRBV15 to TRBJ1-2; D remains ambiguous. The CDR3 is 17 amino acids. Germline-derived CDR1 and CDR2 are LNHNV and YYDKDF (reference sequence). Trimming removed 2 bases from V and 2 bases from J, with 18 bases in between.

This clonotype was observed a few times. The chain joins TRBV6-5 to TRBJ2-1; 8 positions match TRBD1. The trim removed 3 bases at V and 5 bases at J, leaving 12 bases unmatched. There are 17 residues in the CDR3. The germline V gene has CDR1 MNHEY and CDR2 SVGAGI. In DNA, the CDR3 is TGTGCCAGCAGTTATCGGACAGGGCCAGAATTCAACAATGAGCAGTTCTTC. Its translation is CASSYRTGPEFNNEQFF.

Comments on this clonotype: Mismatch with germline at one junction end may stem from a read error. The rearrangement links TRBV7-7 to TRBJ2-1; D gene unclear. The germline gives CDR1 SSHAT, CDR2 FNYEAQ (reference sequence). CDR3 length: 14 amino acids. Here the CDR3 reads CASSLGDGYNEQFF. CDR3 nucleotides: TGTGCTAGCAGCTTAGGAGACGGCTACAATGAGCAGTTCTTC.

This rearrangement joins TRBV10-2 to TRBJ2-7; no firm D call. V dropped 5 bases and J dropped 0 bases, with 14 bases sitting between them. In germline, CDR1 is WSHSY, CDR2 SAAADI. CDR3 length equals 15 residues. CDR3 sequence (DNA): TGCGCCAGCAGTCCAAGGGCCTTATTCTCCTACGAGCAGTACTTC. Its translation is CASSPRALFSYEQYF.

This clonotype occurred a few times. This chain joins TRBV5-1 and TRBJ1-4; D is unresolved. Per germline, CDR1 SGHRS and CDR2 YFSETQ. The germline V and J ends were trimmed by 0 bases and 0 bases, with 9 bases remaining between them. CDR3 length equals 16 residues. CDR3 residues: CASSLVSPSTNEKLFF. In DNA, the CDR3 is TGCGCCAGCAGCTTGGTGTCCCCCTCAACTAATGAAAAACTGTTTTTT.

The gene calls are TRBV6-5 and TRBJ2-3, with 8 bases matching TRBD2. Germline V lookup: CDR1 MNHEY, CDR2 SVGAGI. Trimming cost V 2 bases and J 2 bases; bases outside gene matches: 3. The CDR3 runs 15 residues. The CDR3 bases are TGTGCCAGCAGTTACCGGGGGGGAACCACAGATACGCAGTATTTT. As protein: CASSYRGGTTDTQYF.

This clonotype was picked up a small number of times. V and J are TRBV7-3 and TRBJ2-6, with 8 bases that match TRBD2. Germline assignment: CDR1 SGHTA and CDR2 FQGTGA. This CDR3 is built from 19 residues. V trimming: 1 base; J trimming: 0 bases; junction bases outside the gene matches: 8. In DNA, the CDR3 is TGTGCCAGCAGCTTAAATCCGGCGGGGGGACTCTCTGGGGCCAACGTCCTGACTTTC. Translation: CASSLNPAGGLSGANVLTF.

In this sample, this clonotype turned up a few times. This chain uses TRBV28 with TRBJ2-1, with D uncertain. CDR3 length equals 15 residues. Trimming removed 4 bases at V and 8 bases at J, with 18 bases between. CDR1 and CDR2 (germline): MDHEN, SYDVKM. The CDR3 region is CASSSGTFLVDEQFF. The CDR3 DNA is TGTGCCAGCAGTTCTGGAACCTTTTTAGTAGATGAGCAGTTCTTC.

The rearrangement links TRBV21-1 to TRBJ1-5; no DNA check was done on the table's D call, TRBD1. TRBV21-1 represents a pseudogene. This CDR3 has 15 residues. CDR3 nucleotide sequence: TGTGCCAGAACCGGGACAGGGTATCGCAATCAGCCCCAGCATTTT. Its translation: CARTGTGYRNQPQHF.

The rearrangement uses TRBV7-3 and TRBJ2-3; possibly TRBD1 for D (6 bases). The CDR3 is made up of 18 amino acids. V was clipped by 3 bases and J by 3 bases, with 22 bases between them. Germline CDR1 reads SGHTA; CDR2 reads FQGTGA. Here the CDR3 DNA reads TGTGCCAGCAGCTTGCTCATAGGGGGTCGGGTCGTTACAGATACGCAGTATTTT. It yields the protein CASSLLIGGRVVTDTQYF. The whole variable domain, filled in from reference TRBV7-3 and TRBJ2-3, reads GAGVSQTPSNKVTEKGKYVELRCDPISGHTALYWYRQSLGQGPEFLIYFQGTGAADDSGLPNDRFFAVRPEGSVSTLKIQRTERGDSAVYLCASSLLIGGRVVTDTQYFGPGTRLTVL.

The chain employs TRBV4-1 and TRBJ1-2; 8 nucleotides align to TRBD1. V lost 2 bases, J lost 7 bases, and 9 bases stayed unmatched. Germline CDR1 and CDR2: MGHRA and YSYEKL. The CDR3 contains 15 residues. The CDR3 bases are TGCGCCAGCAGCCAACGACCGGACAGGGCTCTTGGCTACACCTTC. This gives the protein CASSQRPDRALGYTF.

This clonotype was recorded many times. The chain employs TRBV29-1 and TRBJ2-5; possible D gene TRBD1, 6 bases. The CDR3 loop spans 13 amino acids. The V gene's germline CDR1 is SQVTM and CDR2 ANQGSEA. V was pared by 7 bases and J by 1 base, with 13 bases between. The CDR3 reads CSATTTGQETQYF. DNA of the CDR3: TGCAGCGCTACGACGACAGGCCAAGAGACCCAGTACTTC.

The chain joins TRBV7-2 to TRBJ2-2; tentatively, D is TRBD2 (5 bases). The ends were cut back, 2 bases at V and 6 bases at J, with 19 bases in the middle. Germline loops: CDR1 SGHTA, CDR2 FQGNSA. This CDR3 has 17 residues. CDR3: CASSLFPTISVPGELFF. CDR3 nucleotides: TGTGCCAGCAGCTTATTTCCGACTATAAGTGTGCCCGGGGAGCTGTTTTTT.

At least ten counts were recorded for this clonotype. CDR3 sequence (DNA): TGTGCCAGCAGCCAAGGACAGGGGACTAGCTCCTACGAGCAGTACTTC. Translating gives CASSQGQGTSSYEQYF. The chain joins TRBV4-2 to TRBJ2-7; D tentatively fits TRBD1 or TRBD2 (8 bases each). Germline CDR1 and CDR2: LGHNA and YNFKEQ. The length of the CDR3 is 16 residues. The V end lost 1 base, the J end lost 0 bases, and 13 bases lay between the germline ends.

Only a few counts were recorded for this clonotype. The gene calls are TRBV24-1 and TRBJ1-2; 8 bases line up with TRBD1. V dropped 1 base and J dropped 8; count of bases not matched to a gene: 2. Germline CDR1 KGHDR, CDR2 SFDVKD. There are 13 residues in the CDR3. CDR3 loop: CATSDFDRGGYTF. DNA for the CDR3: TGTGCCACCAGTGATTTCGACAGGGGAGGCTACACCTTC.

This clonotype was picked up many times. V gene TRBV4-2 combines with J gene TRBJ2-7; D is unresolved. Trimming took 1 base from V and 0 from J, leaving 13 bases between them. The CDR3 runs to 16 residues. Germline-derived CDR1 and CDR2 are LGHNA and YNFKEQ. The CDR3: CASSQGPLGTSYEQYF. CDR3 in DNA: TGTGCCAGCAGCCAAGGTCCTTTGGGAACCTCCTACGAGCAGTACTTC.

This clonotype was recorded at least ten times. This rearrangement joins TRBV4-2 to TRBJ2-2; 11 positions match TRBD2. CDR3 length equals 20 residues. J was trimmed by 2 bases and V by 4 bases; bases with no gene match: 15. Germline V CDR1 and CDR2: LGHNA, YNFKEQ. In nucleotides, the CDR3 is TGTGCCAGCAGCCGGGAGCCCCTAGCGGGGGGTTCGGTCAACACCGGGGAGCTGTTTTTT. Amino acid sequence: CASSREPLAGGSVNTGELFF.

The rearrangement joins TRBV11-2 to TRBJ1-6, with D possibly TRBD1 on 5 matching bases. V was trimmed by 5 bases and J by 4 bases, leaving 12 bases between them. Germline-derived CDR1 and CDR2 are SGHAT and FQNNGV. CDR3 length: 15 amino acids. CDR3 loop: CASSIYDRYNSPLHF. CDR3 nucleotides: TGTGCCAGCAGCATATATGACAGATATAATTCACCCCTCCACTTT.

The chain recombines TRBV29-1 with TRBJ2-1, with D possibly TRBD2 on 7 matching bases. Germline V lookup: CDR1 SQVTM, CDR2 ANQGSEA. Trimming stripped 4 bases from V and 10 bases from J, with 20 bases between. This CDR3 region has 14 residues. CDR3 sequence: CSVVRGRALREQFF. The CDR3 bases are TGCAGCGTTGTGAGGGGGAGGGCCTTGAGGGAGCAGTTCTTC.

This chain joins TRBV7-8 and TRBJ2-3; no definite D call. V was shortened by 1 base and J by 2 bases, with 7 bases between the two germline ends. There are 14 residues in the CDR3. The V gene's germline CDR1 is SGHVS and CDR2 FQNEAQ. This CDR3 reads CASSLDMYTDTQYF. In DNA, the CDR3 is TGTGCCAGCAGCTTAGATATGTACACAGATACGCAGTATTTT.

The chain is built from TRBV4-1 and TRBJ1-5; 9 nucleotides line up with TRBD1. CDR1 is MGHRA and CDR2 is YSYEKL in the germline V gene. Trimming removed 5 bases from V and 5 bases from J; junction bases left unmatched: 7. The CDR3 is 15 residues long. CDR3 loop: CASSFGTGRDQPQHF. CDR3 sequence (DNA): TGCGCCAGCAGCTTTGGGACAGGGCGGGATCAGCCCCAGCATTTT.

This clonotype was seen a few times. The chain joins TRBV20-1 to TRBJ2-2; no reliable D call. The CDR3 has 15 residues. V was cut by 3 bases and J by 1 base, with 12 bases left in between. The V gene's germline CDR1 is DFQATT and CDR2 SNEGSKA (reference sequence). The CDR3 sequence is CSASLVEKNTGELFF. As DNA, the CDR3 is TGCAGTGCTAGCCTTGTGGAGAAGAACACCGGGGAGCTGTTTTTT.

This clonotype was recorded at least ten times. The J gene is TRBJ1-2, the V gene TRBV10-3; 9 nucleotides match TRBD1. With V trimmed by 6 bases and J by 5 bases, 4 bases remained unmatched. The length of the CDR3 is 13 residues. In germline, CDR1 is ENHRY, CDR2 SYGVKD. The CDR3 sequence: CAISEGQGYGYTF. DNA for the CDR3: TGTGCCATCAGCGAGGGACAGGGATATGGCTACACCTTC.

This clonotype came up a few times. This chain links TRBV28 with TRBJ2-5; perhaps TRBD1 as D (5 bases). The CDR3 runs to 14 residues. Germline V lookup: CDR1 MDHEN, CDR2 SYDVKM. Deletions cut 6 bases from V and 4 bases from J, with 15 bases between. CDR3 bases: TGTGCCAGCAGGAAACCCAGGGTTCGAGAGACCCAGTACTTC. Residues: CASRKPRVRETQYF.

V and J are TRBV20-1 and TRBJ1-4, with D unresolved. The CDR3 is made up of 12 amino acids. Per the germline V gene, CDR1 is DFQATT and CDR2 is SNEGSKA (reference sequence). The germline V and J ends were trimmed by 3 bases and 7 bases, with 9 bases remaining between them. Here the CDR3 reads CSASGRGEKLFF. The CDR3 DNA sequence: TGCAGTGCTAGCGGCCGCGGTGAAAAACTGTTTTTT.